The present entry profiles one T cell receptor (beta chain) with its context. Participants, about 18 to 90 years old, spanned 25 or so US areas. V was shortened by 5 bases and J by 7 bases, with 9 bases between the two germline ends. The CDR3 is 12 residues long. CDR1 SGHTA and CDR2 FQGNSA come from the germline V gene. The data stem from a study of blood T cell repertoires in COVID-19. As for the study in general: From T cells, B-cell-depleted T cells, or PBMCs came the material, which was cDNA or gDNA.

Original data processing: The assay estimated nucleated cells by amplifying reference gene primers. The repertoire was sequenced with immunoSEQ multiplex PCR; TCRdb's copy has only in-frame clones and lacks some. V and J calls plus clone size are reproduced from that table; the DNA served to infer D and trimming. The sample includes 120,000 to 150,000 clones, 75% to 90% of them seen just once. The specimen sequenced was PBMCs or T cells enriched from blood (not recorded which). V usage is TRBV7-2 and J usage is TRBJ2-1; D is perhaps TRBD1 (5 bases). The sequence derives from a middle-aged woman who had been exposed to COVID-19. The CDR3 DNA sequence: TGTGCCAGCAGCCCGCAGGGAAATGAGCAGTTCTTC. Amino acids: CASSPQGNEQFF.